Each of the 15 T cell receptor beta chains below was sequenced from the same sample in a study of cytomegalovirus exposure and HLA in healthy donors. The PCR was carried out with 60 Vbeta primers and 13 Jbeta primers. Sequenced by immunoSEQ multiplex PCR; TCRdb stores in-frame clones only, minus some. The profile shows 150,000 to 200,000 clones, around 80% of them singletons. Sequenced: PBMCs. These TCRs come from a man aged 18 to 30 in good health and CMV-seronegative.

The CDR3, as DNA: TGTGCCAGCAGCCCCCTTGTGAGGTCTGCCTACGAGCAGTACTTC. Translation gives CASSPLVRSAYEQYF. The chain is built from TRBV11-2 and TRBJ2-7; no reliable D call. The CDR3 runs to 15 residues. Germline CDR1 reads SGHAT; CDR2 reads FQNNGV. The V end lost 5 bases, the J end lost 2 bases, and 16 bases lay between the germline ends. Full variable domain (rest looked up from reference TRBV11-2 and TRBJ2-7): EAGVAQSPRYKIIEKRQSVAFWCNPISGHATLYWYQQILGQGPKLLIQFQNNGVVDDSQLPKDRFSAERLKGVDSTLKIQPAKLEDSAVYLCASSPLVRSAYEQYFGPGTRLTVT.

The chain recombines TRBV11-1 with TRBJ2-3; D might be TRBD2 (5 bases). The CDR3 covers 13 residues. Trimming left V 5 bases short and J 2 bases short, with 8 bases between. CDR1 and CDR2 from the germline V gene are SGHAT and FQDESV (reference sequence). CDR3 sequence reads: CASSLRDTDTQYF. In DNA, the CDR3 is TGTGCCAGCAGCCTCCGGGACACAGATACGCAGTATTTT.

The chain combines TRBV7-9 with TRBJ2-5; TRBD2 aligns across 8 bases. The J call may be in error: the DNA end matches TRBJ2-7 better. The CDR3 is made up of 18 amino acids. Per the germline V gene, CDR1 is SEHNR and CDR2 is FQNEAQ (reference sequence). The CDR3 is CASSSSGAGGGIPYEQYF. CDR3 nucleotide sequence: TGTGCCAGCAGCTCCAGCGGGGCGGGCGGGGGGATTCCCTACGAGCAGTACTTC.

The chain links TRBV6-1 to TRBJ2-5; a weak D match, TRBD2 (6 bases). CDR1 MNHNS and CDR2 SASEGT come from the germline V gene. V was clipped by 6 bases and J by 5 bases, with 19 bases between them. The CDR3 runs to 15 residues. The CDR3 nucleotides are TGTGCCAGCAGCCCCGGGGGAACAGTATGGGAGACCCAGTACTTC. Translating gives CASSPGGTVWETQYF.

The chain is built from TRBV10-3 and TRBJ2-3, with 12 bases identical to TRBD1. J gave up 8 bases and V 6 bases, and 9 bases lay outside the gene matches. Germline lookup yields CDR1 ENHRY and CDR2 SYGVKD. The length of the CDR3 is 15 residues. The CDR3 nucleotides are TGTGCCATCAGCGCCGGGACAGGGGGCTCAGGTACGCAGTATTTT. Protein sequence: CAISAGTGGSGTQYF.

This sequence joins TRBV9 and TRBJ1-4; tentatively, D is TRBD1 (5 bases). CDR3 length equals 15 residues. V dropped 0 bases and J dropped 0 bases, with 6 bases sitting between them. Germline V gene lookup returns CDR1 SGDLS and CDR2 YYNGEE. The CDR3 nucleotides read TGTGCCAGCAGCGTAGGCAGGGCAACTAATGAAAAACTGTTTTTT. Translated, it gives CASSVGRATNEKLFF.

V and J are TRBV27 and TRBJ2-3; D is unresolved. This CDR3 region has 13 residues. The germline V gene encodes CDR1 MNHEY and CDR2 SMNVEV (reference sequence). The germline V and J ends were trimmed by 2 bases and 8 bases, with 11 bases remaining between them. The CDR3 DNA is TGTGCCAGCAGTTTAGCACGTGGGCGTACGCAGTATTTT. The encoded protein is CASSLARGRTQYF.

The chain carries TRBV13 and TRBJ1-1, with TRBD1 matching 9 bases. This CDR3 comprises 15 residues. V was pared by 6 bases and J by 4 bases, with 9 bases of the junction left unmatched. CDR1 is PRHDT, CDR2 FYEKMQ, per germline (reference sequence). Here the CDR3 DNA reads TGTGCCAGCAGACCTAGGACAGGGGCGGGCACTGAAGCTTTCTTT. This translates into CASRPRTGAGTEAFF.

The genes are TRBV19 and TRBJ1-2; no definite D call. The CDR3 is 13 residues long. With 3 bases removed from V and 2 bases from J, the gap between germline ends came to 7 bases. CDR1 and CDR2 (germline): LNHDA, SQIVND (reference sequence). The CDR3 DNA reads as TGTGCCAGTAGTATGGAACTAAACTATGGCTACACCTTC. Protein sequence: CASSMELNYGYTF.

The chain joins TRBV5-1 to TRBJ2-2; D remains ambiguous. V was cut by 6 bases and J by 6 bases, with 15 bases left in between. The CDR3 extends over 14 amino acids. Germline CDR1 SGHRS, CDR2 YFSETQ. CDR3 in amino acids: CASKQSTGSGELFF. CDR3 DNA sequence: TGCGCCAGCAAGCAGTCCACGGGTTCCGGGGAGCTGTTTTTT.

A few counts support this clone. The chain carries TRBV5-4 and TRBJ1-1; 7 bases are shared with TRBD1. This CDR3 comprises 12 residues. Trimming took 4 bases from V and 8 from J; bases not matched to a gene: 5. The germline CDR1 and CDR2 sequences are SGHNT and YYREEE (reference sequence). CDR3 in DNA: TGTGCCAGCAGCCGGACAGGACTCGAAGCTTTCTTT. Translation gives CASSRTGLEAFF.

The chain couples TRBV6-1 to TRBJ1-2; 12 positions match TRBD1. In germline, CDR1 is MNHNS, CDR2 SASEGT. V lost 4 bases to trimming and J lost 2 bases; unmatched junction nucleotides: 11. The CDR3 contains 18 residues. The CDR3 spells CASSGYPGTGGVNYGYTF. DNA of the CDR3: TGTGCCAGCAGTGGGTATCCCGGGACAGGGGGCGTAAACTATGGCTACACCTTC.

The V and J genes are TRBV29-1 and TRBJ1-1; D might be TRBD1 (5 bases). The V end lost 4 bases, the J end lost 3 bases, and 12 bases lay between the germline ends. The CDR3 spans 13 residues. Germline assignment: CDR1 SQVTM and CDR2 ANQGSEA. This CDR3 reads CSVVLGLYTEAFF. CDR3 bases: TGCAGCGTTGTACTGGGGCTGTACACTGAAGCTTTCTTT. The full variable domain, with the rest looked up from reference TRBV29-1 and TRBJ1-1, is SAVISQKPSRDICQRGTSLTIQCQVDSQVTMMFWYRQQPGQSLTLIATANQGSEATYESGFVIDKFPISRPNLTFSTLTVSNMSPEDSSIYLCSVVLGLYTEAFFGQGTRLTVV.

This sequence joins TRBV27 and TRBJ2-2, with TRBD1 identical over 10 bases. CDR1 is MNHEY and CDR2 is SMNVEV in the germline V gene (reference sequence). Losses at the gene ends were 5 bases for V and 7 bases for J; bases not matched to a gene: 7. The CDR3 length is 15 residues. CDR3 DNA: TGTGCCAGCAGTCCCCGGACAGGGGGGGTCGGGGAGCTGTTTTTT. This encodes CASSPRTGGVGELFF.

The chain combines TRBV5-4 with TRBJ2-7, with a possible D match to TRBD2 (6 bases). Germline lookup yields CDR1 SGHNT and CDR2 YYREEE (reference sequence). Trimming pared 3 bases from V and 3 bases from J, leaving 19 bases between. This CDR3 is 16 amino acids long. This chain's CDR3 is CASSSPVGGGNYEQYF. Here the CDR3 DNA reads TGTGCCAGCAGCTCCCCCGTGGGGGGAGGAAACTACGAGCAGTACTTC.